These T cell receptor beta chains were read from a single sample in a study of T cell responses to AZD1222 COVID-19 vaccine. Method: immunoSEQ multiplex PCR; TCRdb's copy keeps in-frame clones and lacks some. The sample yields roughly 150,000 clones, around 88% seen once. Sequenced here: peripheral blood, sampled 28 days after the second AZD1222 dose. The receptors originated from an adult who received the AZD1222 COVID-19 vaccine. CDR3s include the opening cysteine and the closing phenylalanine or tryptophan.

V gene: TRBV5-4; J gene: TRBJ1-1; CDR3 protein: CASSADRGRFTEAFF
V gene: TRBV19; J gene: TRBJ2-7; CDR3 protein: CASSIDRGYEQYF
V gene: TRBV18; J gene: TRBJ1-6; CDR3 protein: CASSPAGFRSPLHF
V gene: TRBV4-1; J gene: TRBJ1-1; CDR3 protein: CASSQAQGGNTEAFF
V gene: TRBV7-9; J gene: TRBJ1-4; CDR3 protein: CASTSPRFSTNEKLFF
V gene: TRBV21-1; J gene: TRBJ2-1; CDR3 protein: CASSKALGGQCEQFF
V gene: TRBV19; J gene: TRBJ2-4; CDR3 protein: CASSKGALAKNIQYF
V gene: TRBV27; J gene: TRBJ1-6; CDR3 protein: CASRRTGGNSPLHF
V gene: TRBV4-3; J gene: TRBJ1-1; CDR3 protein: CASSQADRDHTEAFF
V gene: TRBV10-1; J gene: TRBJ2-7; CDR3 protein: CASSERDSSYEQYF
V gene: TRBV18; J gene: TRBJ1-5; CDR3 protein: CASSYDRGGQPQHF
V gene: TRBV14; J gene: TRBJ1-2; CDR3 protein: CASSQVGLGYGYTF
V gene: TRBV11-2; J gene: TRBJ2-5; CDR3 protein: CASSRGYQETQYF
V gene: TRBV9; J gene: TRBJ2-5; CDR3 protein: CASSVGGTSQETQYF
V gene: TRBV5-4; J gene: TRBJ2-3; CDR3 protein: CASSRRASASTDTQYF
V gene: TRBV19; J gene: TRBJ1-2; CDR3 protein: CASSIDDTFNYGYTF
V gene: TRBV5-1; J gene: TRBJ1-1; CDR3 protein: CASSFSGNSNTEAFF
V gene: TRBV6-1; J gene: TRBJ2-7; CDR3 protein: CASSEVDNSYEQYF
V gene: TRBV6-1; J gene: TRBJ1-1; CDR3 protein: CASSETVQAFF
V gene: TRBV4-1; J gene: TRBJ2-1; CDR3 protein: CASSQLGLAGYNEQFF
V gene: TRBV6-5; J gene: TRBJ2-2; CDR3 protein: CASGVGQNTGELFF
V gene: TRBV5-5; J gene: TRBJ2-5; CDR3 protein: CASSLEGTGGQETQYF
V gene: TRBV9; J gene: TRBJ2-6; CDR3 protein: CASSVDGKPAGANVLTF